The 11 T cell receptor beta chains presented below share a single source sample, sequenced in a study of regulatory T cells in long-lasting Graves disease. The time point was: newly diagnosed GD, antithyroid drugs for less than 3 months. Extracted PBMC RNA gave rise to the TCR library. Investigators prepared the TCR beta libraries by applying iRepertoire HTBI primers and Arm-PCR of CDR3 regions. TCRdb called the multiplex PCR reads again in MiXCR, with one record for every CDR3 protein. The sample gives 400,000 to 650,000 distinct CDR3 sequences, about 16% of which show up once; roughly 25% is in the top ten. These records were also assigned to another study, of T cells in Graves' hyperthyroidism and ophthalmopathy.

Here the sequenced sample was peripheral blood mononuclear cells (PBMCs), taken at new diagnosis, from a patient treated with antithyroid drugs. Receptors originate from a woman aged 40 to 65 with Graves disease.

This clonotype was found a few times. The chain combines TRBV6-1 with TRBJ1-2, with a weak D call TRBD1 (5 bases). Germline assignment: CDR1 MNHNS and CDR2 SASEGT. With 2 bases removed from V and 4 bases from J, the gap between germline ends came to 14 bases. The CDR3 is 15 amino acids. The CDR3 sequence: CASSEYSGTRYGYTF. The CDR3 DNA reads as TGTGCCAGCAGTGAATATTCTGGGACCCGCTATGGCTACACCTTC.

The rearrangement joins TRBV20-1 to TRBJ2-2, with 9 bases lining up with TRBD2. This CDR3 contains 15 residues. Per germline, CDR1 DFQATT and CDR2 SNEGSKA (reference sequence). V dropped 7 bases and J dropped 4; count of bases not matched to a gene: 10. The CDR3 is CSVPISGGSTGELFF. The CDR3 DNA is TGCAGTGTCCCGATTAGCGGGGGTTCCACCGGGGAGCTGTTTTTT.

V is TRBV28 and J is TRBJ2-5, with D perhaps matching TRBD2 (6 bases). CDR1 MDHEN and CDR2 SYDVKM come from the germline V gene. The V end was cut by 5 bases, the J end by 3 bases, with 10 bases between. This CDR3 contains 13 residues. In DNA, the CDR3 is TGTGCCAGCAGTACGACTAGTGAAGAGACCCAGTACTTC. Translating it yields CASSTTSEETQYF.

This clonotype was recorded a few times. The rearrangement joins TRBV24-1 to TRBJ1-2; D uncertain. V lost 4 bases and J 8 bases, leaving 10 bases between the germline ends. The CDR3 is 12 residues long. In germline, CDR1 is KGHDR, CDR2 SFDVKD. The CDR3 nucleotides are TGTGCCACCAGTGAGGGGATTGGAGGCTACACCTTC. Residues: CATSEGIGGYTF.

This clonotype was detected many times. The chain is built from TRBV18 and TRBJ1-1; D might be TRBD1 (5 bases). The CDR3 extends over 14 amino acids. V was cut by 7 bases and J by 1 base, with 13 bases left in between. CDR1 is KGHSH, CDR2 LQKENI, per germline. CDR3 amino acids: CASLLQVGNTEAFF. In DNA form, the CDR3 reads TGTGCCAGCTTATTACAGGTGGGGAACACTGAAGCTTTCTTT.

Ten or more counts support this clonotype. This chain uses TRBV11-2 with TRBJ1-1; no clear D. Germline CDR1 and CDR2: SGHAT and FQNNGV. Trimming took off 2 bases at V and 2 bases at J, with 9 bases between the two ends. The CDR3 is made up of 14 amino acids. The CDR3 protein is CASSLPRTNTEAFF. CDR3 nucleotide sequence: TGTGCCAGCAGCTTACCCAGGACCAACACTGAAGCTTTCTTT.

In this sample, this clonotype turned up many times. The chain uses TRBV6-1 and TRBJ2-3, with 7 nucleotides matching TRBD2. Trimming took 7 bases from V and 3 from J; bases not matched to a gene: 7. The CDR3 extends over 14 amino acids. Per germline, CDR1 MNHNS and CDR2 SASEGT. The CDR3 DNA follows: TGTGCCAGCATGCGGGACTATCCTACAGATACGCAGTATTTT. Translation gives CASMRDYPTDTQYF.

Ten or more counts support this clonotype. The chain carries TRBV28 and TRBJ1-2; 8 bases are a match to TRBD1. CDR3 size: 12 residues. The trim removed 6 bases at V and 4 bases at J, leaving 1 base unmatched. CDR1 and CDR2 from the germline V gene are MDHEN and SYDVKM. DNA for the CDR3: TGTGCCAGCAGAGGACAGGGCTATGGCTACACCTTC. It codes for CASRGQGYGYTF.

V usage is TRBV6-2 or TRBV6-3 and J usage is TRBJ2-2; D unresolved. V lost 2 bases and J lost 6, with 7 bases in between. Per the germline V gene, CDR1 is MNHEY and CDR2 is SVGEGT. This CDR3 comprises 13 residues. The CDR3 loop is CASSYVQPGELFF. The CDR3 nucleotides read TGTGCCAGCAGTTACGTACAGCCCGGGGAGCTGTTTTTT.

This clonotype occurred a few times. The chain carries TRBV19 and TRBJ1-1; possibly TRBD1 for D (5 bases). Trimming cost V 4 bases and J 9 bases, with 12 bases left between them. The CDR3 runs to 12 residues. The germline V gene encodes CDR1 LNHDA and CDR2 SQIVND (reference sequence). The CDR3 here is CASSTRDGKAFF. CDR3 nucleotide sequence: TGTGCCAGTAGTACTAGGGACGGGAAAGCTTTCTTT. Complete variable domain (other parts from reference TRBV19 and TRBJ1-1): DGGITQSPKYLFRKEGQNVTLSCEQNLNHDAMYWYRQDPGQGLRLIYYSQIVNDFQKGDIAEGYSVSREKKESFPLTVTSAQKNPTAFYLCASSTRDGKAFFGQGTRLTVV.

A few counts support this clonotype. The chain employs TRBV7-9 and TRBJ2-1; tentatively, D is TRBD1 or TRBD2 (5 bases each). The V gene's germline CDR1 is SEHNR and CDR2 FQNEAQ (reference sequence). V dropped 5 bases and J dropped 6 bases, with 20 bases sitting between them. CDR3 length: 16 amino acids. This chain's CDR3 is CASSPIGGPPGNEQFF. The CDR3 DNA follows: TGTGCCAGCAGCCCTATTGGGGGTCCCCCCGGCAATGAGCAGTTCTTC.